A single sample is the source of the 6 T cell receptor beta chains below, sequenced in a study of memory CD4+ T cells and cytomegalovirus serostatus. Single viable CD3+CD4+CD8-CD45RO+ cells were sorted as the memory CD4+ T cells. Method: immunoSEQ multiplex PCR; TCRdb's copy keeps in-frame clones and lacks some. The table includes just over 45,000 clones, under 80% detected once. Input material: memory CD4+ T cells from blood. Source of these receptors: an adult in good health and CMV-seronegative.

The CDR3 sequence: CASTADGNSYNEQFF. In nucleotides, the CDR3 is TGTGCCAGCACCGCGGACGGGAATTCATACAATGAGCAGTTCTTC. The V call is TRBV6-1, the J call TRBJ2-1; D is possibly TRBD2 (5 bases). Germline V gene lookup returns CDR1 MNHNS and CDR2 SASEGT. With 7 bases removed from V and 4 bases from J, the gap between germline ends came to 17 bases. CDR3 length: 15 amino acids.

V is TRBV2 and J is TRBJ1-5; 7 bases match TRBD1. Germline V gene data show CDR1 as SNHLY and CDR2 as FYNNEI. Trimming cost V 3 bases and J 3 bases; bases outside gene matches: 8. The CDR3 is made up of 16 amino acids. The CDR3 DNA sequence: TGTGCCAGCAGTGAGTTGCCGACAGGGTTCAATCAGCCCCAGCATTTT. It specifies CASSELPTGFNQPQHF.

V gene TRBV5-4 combines with J gene TRBJ1-3; D might be TRBD1 (6 bases). V lost 0 bases and J 4 bases, leaving 11 bases between the germline ends. The CDR3 spans 15 residues. Per the germline V gene, CDR1 is SGHNT and CDR2 is YYREEE (reference sequence). The CDR3 loop reads CASSLGGTSGNTIYF. In DNA form, the CDR3 reads TGTGCCAGCAGCTTGGGCGGGACATCCGGAAACACCATATATTTT. The entire variable domain, with the rest obtained from reference TRBV5-4 and TRBJ1-3, is as follows: ETGVTQSPTHLIKTRGQQVTLRCSSQSGHNTVSWYQQALGQGPQFIFQYYREEENGRGNFPPRFSGLQFPNYSSELNVNALELDDSALYLCASSLGGTSGNTIYFGEGSWLTVV.

Here the CDR3 reads CASSPAGGITEAFF. CDR3 bases: TGTGCCAGCAGCCCGGCAGGTGGGATCACTGAAGCTTTCTTT. This chain joins TRBV6-1 and TRBJ1-1; D uncertain. The V end was cut by 6 bases, the J end by 4 bases, with 15 bases between. The CDR3 consists of 14 residues. The germline CDR1 and CDR2 sequences are MNHNS and SASEGT.

This clone was recorded once. The chain couples TRBV2 to TRBJ2-7; D might be TRBD1 or TRBD2, each matching 5 bases. Trimming removed 4 bases at V and 4 bases at J, with 11 bases between. Germline V gene sequence: CDR1 SNHLY, CDR2 FYNNEI. The CDR3 is made up of 13 amino acids. The CDR3: CASSAGRSYEQYF. For the CDR3, the DNA is TGTGCCAGCAGTGCGGGACGGTCATACGAGCAGTACTTC.

V and J are TRBV9 and TRBJ1-3; tentative D call: TRBD1 (5 bases). CDR3 length: 15 amino acids. CDR1 is SGDLS and CDR2 is YYNGEE in the germline V gene. Trimming left V 0 bases short and J 4 bases short, with 11 bases between. For the CDR3, the DNA is TGTGCCAGCAGCGTAGAAGGGGTGGGAGGAAACACCATATATTTT. Its protein product is CASSVEGVGGNTIYF. Looking up the rest from reference TRBV9 and TRBJ1-3 gives the full variable domain: DSGVTQTPKHLITATGQRVTLRCSPRSGDLSVYWYQQSLDQGLQFLIQYYNGEERAKGNILERFSAQQFPDLHSELNLSSLELGDSALYFCASSVEGVGGNTIYFGEGSWLTVV.